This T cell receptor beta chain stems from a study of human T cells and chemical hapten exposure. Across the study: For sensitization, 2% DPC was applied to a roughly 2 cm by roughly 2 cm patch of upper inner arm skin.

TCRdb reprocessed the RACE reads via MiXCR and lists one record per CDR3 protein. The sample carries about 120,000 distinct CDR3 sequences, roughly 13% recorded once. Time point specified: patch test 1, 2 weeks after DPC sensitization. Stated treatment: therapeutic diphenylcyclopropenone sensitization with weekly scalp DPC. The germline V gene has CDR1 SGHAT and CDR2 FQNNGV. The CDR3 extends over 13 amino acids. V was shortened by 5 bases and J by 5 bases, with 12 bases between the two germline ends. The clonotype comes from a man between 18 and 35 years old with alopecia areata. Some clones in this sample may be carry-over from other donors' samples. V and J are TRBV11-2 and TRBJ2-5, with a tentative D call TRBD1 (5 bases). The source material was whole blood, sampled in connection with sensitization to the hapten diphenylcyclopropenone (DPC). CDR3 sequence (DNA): TGTGCCAGCAGCAAGGGTTCAGGGGAGACCCAGTACTTC. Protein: CASSKGSGETQYF.